This TCR beta chain comes out of a study of blood T cell repertoires in COVID-19. The wider study: Samples of COVID-19 (acute and convalescent) were obtained from the United States, Italy and Spain. From T cells, B-cell-depleted T cells, or PBMCs came the material, which was cDNA or gDNA.

The germline V gene encodes CDR1 LGHDT and CDR2 YNNKEL (reference sequence). Trimming pared 1 base from V and 2 bases from J, leaving 5 bases between. The CDR3 contains 13 residues. In the authors' workflow: The assay estimated nucleated cells by amplifying reference gene primers. Sequenced by immunoSEQ multiplex PCR; TCRdb stores in-frame clones only, minus some. The V and J calls and the clone size are those of that table, but D and trimming were determined from the DNA. Of about 190,000 clones listed, 70% to 90% were seen once; the top ten hold roughly 6.2%. Sequencing was done on a sample of peripheral blood. The receptor comes from a woman in her forties who had recovered from COVID-19. The chain links TRBV3-1 (or the pseudogene TRBV3-2) to TRBJ1-2, with D maybe TRBD1 (5 bases). The CDR3 region is CASSQGQNYGYTF. Written as DNA, the CDR3 is TGTGCCAGCAGCCAAGGACAGAACTATGGCTACACCTTC.